These T cell receptor beta chains were read from a single sample in a study of CD8 T cells in ankylosing spondylitis. TCRdb re-derived calls from the 5' RACE reads in MiXCR, one entry per CDR3 protein. The table lists hundreds of thousands of distinct CDR3 sequences, roughly 24% of them singletons, with about 6.2% in the top ten. Sample: blood, either unsorted or a sorted T cell fraction (not recorded which). All receptors derive from a male donor with ankylosing spondylitis or in good health (not recorded which). The CDR3 runs from the conserved cysteine through the conserved F or W. Each record gives: CDR3 DNA, CDR3 protein, V gene, J gene, D gene, clone size. D genes are given only for firm matches. Size is stated for part of the rows, as once, few or many counts, or as a class when the clone is expanded.

TGTGCCAGCAGCCAAGATGAGGGCAGTTATGGCTACACCTTC	CASSQDEGSYGYTF	TRBV4-2	TRBJ1-2	.	.
TGCAGCGTTGGTGATGGGGGGAATGAGCAGTTCTTC	CSVGDGGNEQFF	TRBV29-1	TRBJ2-1	.	many
TGTGCCAGCAGTCCAACAGACAATGAGCAGTTCTTC	CASSPTDNEQFF	TRBV6-1	TRBJ2-1	.	.
TGCAGCGTTGTGTGGGGTGCAGATACGCAGTATTTT	CSVVWGADTQYF	TRBV29-1	TRBJ2-3	.	.
TGTGCCAGCAGCAACCACAGGACTAGCGGGTCCTACGAGCAGTACTTC	CASSNHRTSGSYEQYF	TRBV6-2/TRBV6-3	TRBJ2-7	TRBD2	many
TGCAGTGCTATAAGACAGGGGGGGGTCAATGAGCAGTTCTTC	CSAIRQGGVNEQFF	TRBV20-1	TRBJ2-1	TRBD1	few
TGTGCCAGCAGTCAAAACCCACGTAGCGGGGGCATGTCAAGCACAGATACGCAGTATTTT	CASSQNPRSGGMSSTDTQYF	TRBV12-3/TRBV12-4	TRBJ2-3	TRBD2	.
TGCAGCGTTGAAGGGGTAGCGGGAGGGTGGGACAATGAGCAGTTCTTC	CSVEGVAGGWDNEQFF	TRBV29-1	TRBJ2-1	TRBD2	many
TGCGCCAGCAGCTTGGGGGACAGCCAAGAGACCCAGTACTTC	CASSLGDSQETQYF	TRBV5-1	TRBJ2-5	TRBD1	many
TGTGCCAGCAGCACCATAGCGGGAGGGCGCTACAATGAGCAGTTCTTC	CASSTIAGGRYNEQFF	TRBV5-6	TRBJ2-1	TRBD2	.
TGCAGTGCTACGTCCGGGGGTAGCTCCTACAATGAGCAGTTCTTC	CSATSGGSSYNEQFF	TRBV20-1	TRBJ2-1	.	many
TGTGCCAGCAGCACGCGGGACAGGGCCTTCAATGAGCAGTTCTTC	CASSTRDRAFNEQFF	TRBV12-3/TRBV12-4	TRBJ2-1	TRBD1	few
TGTGCCAGCAGCTTAAGTTATTCGCCTCATGAGCAGTTCTTC	CASSLSYSPHEQFF	TRBV7-9	TRBJ2-1	.	many
TGCAGTGCTCAACGGGCAGGGAGCTCCTACGAGCAGTACTTC	CSAQRAGSSYEQYF	TRBV20-1	TRBJ2-7	.	.
TGCAGCGCAGGGGGCGGTTACACTGAAGCTTTCTTT	CSAGGGYTEAFF	TRBV29-1	TRBJ1-1	TRBD1	few
TGCGCCAGCAGCCAATCGGAGGGGGCGAGCACTGAAGCTTTCTTT	CASSQSEGASTEAFF	TRBV4-1	TRBJ1-1	TRBD1	few
TGCAGTGCTTGGGCCTCCGGGACTGCCGCCTACAATGAGCAGTTCTTC	CSAWASGTAAYNEQFF	TRBV20-1	TRBJ2-1	.	many
TGTGCCAGCAGTGGACGGACAGGCCAAGAGACCCAGTACTTC	CASSGRTGQETQYF	TRBV25-1	TRBJ2-5	TRBD1	.
TGTGCCAGCAGCGTAGCCACAGCCTGGAACACTGAAGCTTTCTTT	CASSVATAWNTEAFF	TRBV9	TRBJ1-1	.	many
TGTGCCAGCAGGAACAGAGGGATATCCTACGAGCAGTACTTC	CASRNRGISYEQYF	TRBV6-1	TRBJ2-7	.	.
TGTGCCAGCAGCTTCGCCGGGACTAGCGTCAATGAGCAGTTCTTC	CASSFAGTSVNEQFF	TRBV3-1	TRBJ2-1	TRBD2	many
TGCAGTGCTGGGACTCCAGGGGCACATGAGCAGTTCTTC	CSAGTPGAHEQFF	TRBV20-1	TRBJ2-1	.	many
TGCGCCAGCAGCTTAGGGATGAACACTGAAGCTTTCTTT	CASSLGMNTEAFF	TRBV5-1	TRBJ1-1	.	many
TGTGCCAGCGAGGGGCAGTTGGACGAGCAGTACTTC	CASEGQLDEQYF	TRBV18	TRBJ2-7	.	few
TGTGCCAGCAGCCCGGGATCTGGGAGGGAGTATGAGCAGTTCTTC	CASSPGSGREYEQFF	TRBV7-3	TRBJ2-1	TRBD2	many
TGCAGTGCCGGGGGGGGCGCAGATACGCAGTATTTT	CSAGGGADTQYF	TRBV20-1	TRBJ2-3	TRBD2	many
TGTGCCAGCAGTCCGAGACAGGGTGGCTACACTGAAGCTTTCTTT	CASSPRQGGYTEAFF	TRBV2	TRBJ1-1	TRBD1	.
TGTGCCAGCAGGATAAACGGGCTAGCGGGCAATGAGCAGTTCTTC	CASRINGLAGNEQFF	TRBV12-3/TRBV12-4	TRBJ2-1	TRBD2	.
TGCAGCGTTGAAGATCGCGCGGCCCCGTCGTGGGAGACCCAGTACTTC	CSVEDRAAPSWETQYF	TRBV29-1	TRBJ2-5	.	many
TGTGCCAGCAGTTACTCGAACGAAGGTTTTGGCTACACCTTC	CASSYSNEGFGYTF	TRBV6-5	TRBJ1-2	.	few
TGTGCCAGCAGCCAAGATTTGACTAACTACAATGAGCAGTTCTTC	CASSQDLTNYNEQFF	TRBV3-1	TRBJ2-1	.	.
TGTGCCAGCAGTGAGGCAGGGGAAAAACTGTTTTTT	CASSEAGEKLFF	TRBV2	TRBJ1-4	.	few
TGTGCCAGCAGCTTCGGCGCCTCCTACGAGCAGTACTTC	CASSFGASYEQYF	TRBV7-2	TRBJ2-7	.	.
TGTGCCAGCAGCGTATCCAAGCGGGAGGGCCAATTTCAAGAGACCCAGTACTTC	CASSVSKREGQFQETQYF	TRBV9	TRBJ2-5	TRBD2	.
TGTGCCATCAGTGAGAACGATGGGGGGGGGTACGAGCAGTACTTC	CAISENDGGGYEQYF	TRBV10-3	TRBJ2-7	TRBD2	.
TGTGCCAGCAGCCATCCGGACAGGGCGAACACTGAAGCTTTCTTT	CASSHPDRANTEAFF	TRBV4-2	TRBJ1-1	TRBD1	.
TGTGCCACCAGAACGAGCTCCTACAATGAGCAGTTCTTC	CATRTSSYNEQFF	TRBV15	TRBJ2-1	.	few
TGCAGTGCTGCCCCTACTAGCGGAACTTCCTACGAGCAGTACTTC	CSAAPTSGTSYEQYF	TRBV20-1	TRBJ2-7	TRBD2	many
TGTGCCAGCAGCCCCAGGGGCGTCGCTACGGACAATGAGCAGTTCTTC	CASSPRGVATDNEQFF	TRBV7-8	TRBJ2-1	.	many
TGCGCCAGCAGCTTGCGCCCCGGGACAGGGATTGAGCAGTTCTTC	CASSLRPGTGIEQFF	TRBV5-1	TRBJ2-1	TRBD1	.
TGCAGTGCTAGGAGGGCCGGGGGTCATGAGCAGTTCTTC	CSARRAGGHEQFF	TRBV20-1	TRBJ2-1	.	.
TGTGCCAGCAGCCCATGGACAGGGAACACCGGGGAGCTGTTTTTT	CASSPWTGNTGELFF	TRBV7-9	TRBJ2-2	TRBD1	.
TGTGCCAGCAGTTATCAGGATTCACCCCTCCACTTT	CASSYQDSPLHF	TRBV6-6	TRBJ1-6	.	many
TGCAGTGTCACGGACAGGGGGAAAGGCGGGGAGCTGTTTTTT	CSVTDRGKGGELFF	TRBV20-1	TRBJ2-2	TRBD1	few
TGTGCCAGCAGCTTAGCAGGGCAAAGGAACACTGAAGCTTTCTTT	CASSLAGQRNTEAFF	TRBV7-2	TRBJ1-1	.	.
TGTGCCATCAGTGCCGGGACTACCTACGAGCAGTACTTC	CAISAGTTYEQYF	TRBV10-3	TRBJ2-7	TRBD2	few
TGTGCCAGCAGCCAGCGGGCCCCCACAGATACGCAGTATTTT	CASSQRAPTDTQYF	TRBV6-1	TRBJ2-3	.	many
TGCGCCAGCAGCCAAGGACACCCGAAAGCCTACGAGCAGTACTTC	CASSQGHPKAYEQYF	TRBV4-3	TRBJ2-7	.	.
TGCGCCAGCAGCCCCAACCGGGCTGGAGCCTACGAGCAGTACTTC	CASSPNRAGAYEQYF	TRBV5-1	TRBJ2-7	.	many
TGCGCCAGCAGCTTACGGACTAGCGGGAGACTGTACTTC	CASSLRTSGRLYF	TRBV5-1	TRBJ2-7	TRBD2	many
TGCAGTGCTAGTGAGACCATGGGCAATCAGCCCCAGCATTTT	CSASETMGNQPQHF	TRBV20-1	TRBJ1-5	.	many
TGTGCCACCAGCGGAACAGGGTCCAAAAACATTCAGTACTTC	CATSGTGSKNIQYF	TRBV15	TRBJ2-4	.	many
TGTGCCAGCAGCTTAACCGGGACAGGGGACTCACCCCTCCACTTT	CASSLTGTGDSPLHF	TRBV7-3	TRBJ1-6	TRBD1	few
TGTGCCAGCAGCACCCGGACTAGCGGGAAGGGTAATGAGCAGTTCTTC	CASSTRTSGKGNEQFF	TRBV6-2/TRBV6-3	TRBJ2-1	TRBD2	many
TGTGCCACCAGTGCCGGGACCTACGAGCAGTACTTC	CATSAGTYEQYF	TRBV24-1	TRBJ2-7	.	.